This T cell receptor beta chain was sequenced in a study of human T cells and chemical hapten exposure. Germline loops: CDR1 MNHNS, CDR2 SASEGT. This CDR3 has 16 residues. With V trimmed by 7 bases and J by 1 base, 11 bases remained unmatched. This clonotype came up a few times. Its matching antigen is unknown. Whole-study findings and limits: Expanded TCRs created a significantly greater count of big CDR3 similarity clusters than controls did.

As the library was built, unique molecular identifiers were attached to individual cDNA molecules. TCRdb re-called the RACE reads with MiXCR, one entry per CDR3 protein. The repertoire includes roughly 120,000 distinct CDR3 sequences, roughly 13% of them detected once, and 0.7% to 0.95% sits in the top ten. The time point is: patch test 1, 2 weeks after DPC sensitization. The sample's treatment: therapeutic diphenylcyclopropenone sensitization with weekly scalp DPC. Unfractionated whole blood yielded the extracted total RNA. This sample comprised whole blood, obtained in connection with sensitization to the hapten diphenylcyclopropenone (DPC). This sequence was found in a man aged 18 to 35 with alopecia areata. Some clones in this sample may be carry-over from other donors' samples. The chain combines TRBV6-1 with TRBJ2-3; 7 bases match TRBD1. CDR3 residues: CASTRGRQGGTDTQYF. CDR3 DNA: TGTGCCAGCACTCGAGGGCGTCAGGGGGGCACAGATACGCAGTATTTT.